One sample yielded the 18 T cell receptor beta chains listed below, sequenced in a study of blood T cell repertoires in COVID-19. TCRdb's table, derived via immunoSEQ multiplex PCR, lists solely in-frame clones and lacks some. The sample yields about 220,000 clones, approximately 81% seen once. The sequenced sample was peripheral blood. These receptors all come from a man aged 25-40 years with active or convalescent COVID-19.

The chain uses TRBV7-6 and TRBJ1-3; possibly TRBD1 for D (5 bases). The CDR3 runs 15 residues. V lost 5 bases and J 4 bases, leaving 15 bases between the germline ends. The germline CDR1 and CDR2 sequences are SGHVS and FNYEAQ. CDR3 coding DNA: TGTGCCAGCAGCCAGTCCGGGGGGATGGGAAACACCATATATTTT. Translated, it gives CASSQSGGMGNTIYF.

This chain connects TRBV11-2 to TRBJ2-3; TRBD2 agrees at 11 bases. Germline trimming cut 5 bases from V and 1 base from J; bases unmatched to any gene: 5. Germline V gives CDR1 SGHAT, CDR2 FQNNGV. The CDR3 is 16 amino acids. The CDR3 region is CASSPPGLAGTDTQYF. The CDR3 DNA follows: TGTGCCAGCAGCCCGCCGGGACTAGCGGGCACAGATACGCAGTATTTT.

The V gene is TRBV30, the J gene TRBJ2-1, with 14 bases matching TRBD2. J lost 8 bases, V lost 2 bases, and 5 bases had no gene match. Germline V CDR1 and CDR2: GTSNPN, SVGIG (reference sequence). This CDR3 has 15 amino acids. The CDR3 here is CAWSLGTSGSYEQFF. CDR3 DNA sequence: TGTGCCTGGAGTCTTGGGACTAGCGGGAGCTATGAGCAGTTCTTC.

The chain links TRBV29-1 to TRBJ2-2; the match to TRBD1 covers 7 bases. Germline V gene data show CDR1 as SQVTM and CDR2 as ANQGSEA. This CDR3 spans 14 amino acids. J gave up 5 bases and V 3 bases, and 6 bases lay outside the gene matches. The CDR3 loop is CSVDYRGGTGELFF. The CDR3 DNA sequence: TGCAGCGTTGATTACAGGGGTGGAACCGGGGAGCTGTTTTTT.

The V and J genes are TRBV13 and TRBJ2-3; 11 bases match TRBD2. Germline V gene sequence: CDR1 PRHDT, CDR2 FYEKMQ (reference sequence). The CDR3 sequence is 18 residues long. V lost 4 bases and J lost 0; bases outside the gene matches: 9. The CDR3 sequence is CASSSGLAGKPSTDTQYF. As DNA, the CDR3 is TGTGCCAGCAGCTCTGGACTAGCGGGCAAACCTAGCACAGATACGCAGTATTTT.

Only a few counts were recorded for this clone. This chain uses TRBV2 with TRBJ2-5; the match to TRBD1 covers 11 bases. Germline assignment: CDR1 SNHLY and CDR2 FYNNEI. Unmatched junction bases numbered 6, after V lost 8 bases and J lost 13 bases. CDR3 size: 11 residues. The CDR3 region has the DNA TGTGCCAGCCGAGGACAGGGGGCGAGGTACTTC. As protein: CASRGQGARYF. The full variable domain, with the rest looked up from reference TRBV2 and TRBJ2-5, is EPEVTQTPSHQVTQMGQEVILRCVPISNHLYFYWYRQILGQKVEFLVSFYNNEISEKSEIFDDQFSVERPDGSNFTLKIRSTKLEDSAMYFCASRGQGARYFGPGTRLLVL.

V is TRBV9 and J is TRBJ2-2; possibly TRBD2 for D (7 bases). The germline V and J ends were trimmed by 2 bases and 6 bases, with 14 bases remaining between them. CDR3 size: 15 residues. The V gene's germline CDR1 is SGDLS and CDR2 YYNGEE. CDR3 loop: CASSVARGGAGELFF. DNA for the CDR3: TGTGCCAGCAGCGTCGCGAGAGGGGGGGCCGGGGAGCTGTTTTTT.

The V and J genes are TRBV5-1 and TRBJ2-2; D is possibly TRBD1 (6 bases). CDR1 and CDR2 (germline): SGHRS, YFSETQ. Trimming took off 3 bases at V and 1 base at J, with 10 bases between the two ends. CDR3 length equals 15 residues. CDR3 sequence: CASSSQGKNTGELFF. In DNA, the CDR3 is TGCGCCAGCAGCTCCCAGGGGAAGAACACCGGGGAGCTGTTTTTT.

The chain has TRBV7-2 and TRBJ1-5; TRBD1 matches at 8 bases. The germline gives CDR1 SGHTA, CDR2 FQGNSA. The CDR3 consists of 15 residues. The V segment lost 5 bases and the J segment 2 bases; nucleotides outside the gene matches: 5. The CDR3 DNA is TGTGCCAGCAGCGAGGGACAGGTGGGCAATCAGCCCCAGCATTTT. It yields the protein CASSEGQVGNQPQHF.

This clone has a handful of counts. The chain recombines TRBV29-1 with TRBJ1-1; D uncertain. V was cut by 5 bases and J by 11 bases, with 12 bases left in between. The CDR3 has 10 residues. CDR1 is SQVTM and CDR2 is ANQGSEA in the germline V gene. The DNA of the CDR3 is TGCAGCGTTATGGACGGCGGGGCTTTCTTT. Protein product: CSVMDGGAFF.

The rearrangement links TRBV13 to TRBJ2-3, with TRBD1 matching 7 bases. Per germline, CDR1 PRHDT and CDR2 FYEKMQ (reference sequence). V was pared by 5 bases and J by 6 bases, with 8 bases of the junction left unmatched. The CDR3 consists of 14 residues. CDR3 in amino acids: CASSKGGRADTQYF. The CDR3 DNA is TGTGCCAGCAGCAAAGGGGGCAGGGCGGATACGCAGTATTTT.

This sequence joins TRBV11-2 and TRBJ1-6, with TRBD1 as a possible D gene (5 bases). Trimming took 5 bases from V and 6 from J, leaving 17 bases between them. The CDR3 has 16 amino acids. Germline CDR1 reads SGHAT; CDR2 reads FQNNGV. In DNA, the CDR3 is TGTGCCAGCAGCCGATCGGATGGGGGGTTTAATTCACCCCTCCACTTT. It yields the protein CASSRSDGGFNSPLHF.

This clone was counted once. The chain has TRBV9 and TRBJ2-3, with D possibly being TRBD1 (6 bases). Per germline, CDR1 SGDLS and CDR2 YYNGEE. The CDR3 has 17 residues. The ends were cut back, 5 bases at V and 2 bases at J, with 21 bases in the middle. CDR3 residues: CASRLLPRDTYTDTQYF. Here the CDR3 DNA reads TGTGCCAGCAGACTCCTTCCACGGGACACCTACACAGATACGCAGTATTTT.

This clone has a handful of counts. The chain joins TRBV9 to TRBJ2-7; 7 positions agree with TRBD2. This CDR3 is 17 amino acids long. The J segment lost 0 bases and the V segment lost 0 bases, leaving 9 bases of the junction unmatched. From germline, CDR1 is SGDLS and CDR2 YYNGEE. CDR3 coding DNA: TGTGCCAGCAGCGTAGGGGAGGGTCTAGGATCCTCCTACGAGCAGTACTTC. It encodes CASSVGEGLGSSYEQYF.

This chain links TRBV3-1 (or the pseudogene TRBV3-2) with TRBJ1-6; 9 nucleotides line up with TRBD1. Looked up from germline, CDR1 is LGHDT and CDR2 is YNNKEL (reference sequence). CDR3 length: 17 amino acids. V shed 4 bases, J shed 2 bases, and the junction held 6 bases outside the gene matches. Here the CDR3 DNA reads TGTGCCAGCAGCCGAAAACAGGGGGCGGCCTATAATTCACCCCTCCACTTT. Its protein is CASSRKQGAAYNSPLHF.

The V call is TRBV28, the J call TRBJ1-5; no clear D gene. Germline-derived CDR1 and CDR2 are MDHEN and SYDVKM. This CDR3 contains 14 residues. V was clipped by 3 bases and J by 0 bases, with 6 bases between them. Written as DNA, the CDR3 is TGTGCCAGCAGTTTTTCCCTTAGCAATCAGCCCCAGCATTTT. Translating it yields CASSFSLSNQPQHF.

The chain uses TRBV6-6 and TRBJ2-7; weak D call: TRBD2 (5 bases). V was cut by 5 bases and J by 0 bases, with 14 bases left in between. Germline-derived CDR1 and CDR2 are MNHNY and SVGAGI (reference sequence). This CDR3 contains 15 residues. This CDR3 is CASSNGKRNSYEQYF. DNA for the CDR3: TGTGCCAGCAGTAACGGGAAGCGGAACTCCTACGAGCAGTACTTC.

The genes are TRBV5-4 and TRBJ1-1; 7 bases align to TRBD1. CDR1 SGHNT and CDR2 YYREEE come from the germline V gene (reference sequence). The CDR3 spans 14 residues. Trimming cost V 4 bases and J 1 base; bases outside gene matches: 4. CDR3 nucleotides: TGTGCCAGCAGCGTACGACAGGGGAACACTGAAGCTTTCTTT. It codes for CASSVRQGNTEAFF. Combining the CDR3 with reference TRBV5-4 and TRBJ1-1 gives the whole variable domain ETGVTQSPTHLIKTRGQQVTLRCSSQSGHNTVSWYQQALGQGPQFIFQYYREEENGRGNFPPRFSGLQFPNYSSELNVNALELDDSALYLCASSVRQGNTEAFFGQGTRLTVV.